This T cell receptor (beta chain) was obtained from a study of shared clonotypes between healthy human individuals. Overall study context: In total, the donors were a couple of women and a few men aged 18 to 49.

Trimming removed 5 bases from V and 2 bases from J; junction bases left unmatched: 5. The CDR3 is 15 residues long. The germline CDR1 and CDR2 sequences are SEHNR and FQNEAQ (reference sequence). General observations from the study: Represented genetic and exposure-history diversity was restricted by having few donors.

Profiling relied on immunoSEQ multiplex PCR, and the TCRdb table lists in-frame clones only, not all of them. The table includes under 600,000 clones, around 80% detected once. This clone was counted once. Its cognate antigen is unknown. Those who donated were healthy HIV-negative adults, with no recent acute infections or vaccinations reported. Every donor was a Caucasian adult from Nashville, Tennessee. Sequences were obtained from PBMCs. The TCR originated in a woman aged 35 to 49 in good health. Some clones in this sample may be carry-over from other donors' samples. The chain uses TRBV7-9 and TRBJ2-1; 8 positions match TRBD1. CDR3: CASSVRTGTYNEQFF. Written as DNA, the CDR3 is TGTGCCAGCAGCGTAAGGACAGGGACCTACAATGAGCAGTTCTTC.